This note documents a single T cell receptor (beta chain) sequence. Its antigen is still unknown. The table came from immunoSEQ multiplex PCR; TCRdb's copy has only in-frame clones and leaves some out. This table holds approximately 42,000 clones, more than 80% found once. This sample is part of a study of OX40 agonist ivuxolimab in advanced cancers. Study background: Ivuxolimab was administered intravenously to patients at 0.01 to 10 mg/kg every 2 weeks. Mean age around 60 years, range roughly 23 to 79; around 80% male. Study-level points and caveats: Dosing at 0.1 to 3.0 mg/kg was accompanied by clonal expansion of CD4+ and CD8+ blood T cells by week 6.

Autoimmune disease history or systemic immunosuppression excluded patients. Trimming removed 5 bases at V and 5 bases at J, with 15 bases between. There are 14 residues in the CDR3. The germline V gene encodes CDR1 MNHEY and CDR2 SMNVEV (reference sequence). The receptor was isolated from an adult with an advanced solid tumor such as melanoma, head and neck, liver or kidney cancer. This specimen was CD4+ or CD8+ T cells sorted from blood, taken in a trial of the OX40 agonist ivuxolimab. The V call is TRBV27, the J call TRBJ1-2, with D perhaps matching TRBD1 (5 bases). CDR3 loop: CASSPRDLRYGYTF. As DNA, the CDR3 is TGTGCCAGCAGTCCACGGGACCTACGGTATGGCTACACCTTC.